Shown below are 7 T cell receptor beta chains from a single sample sequenced in a study of PD-L1 blockade in urothelial cancer (dated by TCRdb to 2016 to 2017). The library was made by the immunoSEQ multiplex PCR assay. TCRdb carries this immuneACCESS record with in-frame sequences only. Its versions omit some clonotypes, under half of them owing to an unresolved V gene in the studies checked, with the rest unexplained. This sample lists approximately 46,000 clones; roughly four fifths were detected once. Approximately 2.7% of the sample belongs to the ten largest clones. Material: PBMCs, obtained around atezolizumab (anti-PD-L1) treatment. The receptors here all came from a man aged 70 or older with urothelial cancer.

This clone was counted between two and nine times. This chain uses TRBV9 with TRBJ2-7, with 8 bases matching TRBD2. The CDR3 is made up of 15 amino acids. The germline CDR1 and CDR2 sequences are SGDLS and YYNGEE. Germline trimming cut 0 bases from V and 1 base from J; bases unmatched to any gene: 3. The CDR3 loop reads CASSVDSGGSYEQYF. Here the CDR3 DNA reads TGTGCCAGCAGCGTAGATTCGGGGGGGTCCTACGAGCAGTACTTC.

This rearrangement joins TRBV29-1 to TRBJ2-3, with 8 bases lining up with TRBD1. The CDR3 is made up of 13 amino acids. V shed 7 bases and J 2 bases; nucleotides not matched to a gene: 5. The germline V gene encodes CDR1 SQVTM and CDR2 ANQGSEA. CDR3 sequence (DNA): TGCAGCGACCTACAGGGGGACACAGATACGCAGTATTTT. Translation gives CSDLQGDTDTQYF.

The CDR3 sequence is CATSTGLTGELFF. CDR3 coding DNA: TGTGCCACTTCGACAGGGTTGACCGGGGAGCTGTTTTTT. The chain links TRBV19 to TRBJ2-2; 7 bases are a match to TRBD1. V gave up 10 bases and J gave up 5 bases; unmatched junction bases: 7. The germline V gene has CDR1 LNHDA and CDR2 SQIVND (reference sequence). The CDR3 is made up of 13 amino acids.

CDR3 loop: CASSLLLARAYNEQFF. CDR3 in DNA: TGTGCCAGCAGTCTATTACTAGCCAGGGCCTACAATGAGCAGTTCTTC. The chain employs TRBV28 and TRBJ2-1; a possible D gene is TRBD2 (6 bases). Germline V gene data show CDR1 as MDHEN and CDR2 as SYDVKM. V dropped 5 bases and J dropped 2 bases, with 16 bases sitting between them. The CDR3 contains 16 residues.

V is TRBV19 and J is TRBJ1-1, with D possibly TRBD1 on 6 matching bases. The CDR3 extends over 15 amino acids. Trimming took 10 bases from V and 0 from J, leaving 18 bases between them. Germline-derived CDR1 and CDR2 are LNHDA and SQIVND (reference sequence). The CDR3 spells CATLGGRGMNTEAFF. CDR3 nucleotides: TGTGCCACCCTAGGGGGGAGGGGAATGAACACTGAAGCTTTCTTT. The variable domain in full, completed from reference TRBV19 and TRBJ1-1, reads DGGITQSPKYLFRKEGQNVTLSCEQNLNHDAMYWYRQDPGQGLRLIYYSQIVNDFQKGDIAEGYSVSREKKESFPLTVTSAQKNPTAFYLCATLGGRGMNTEAFFGQGTRLTVV.

The chain uses TRBV7-2 and TRBJ2-1; possibly TRBD2 for D (5 bases). Germline V gene lookup returns CDR1 SGHTA and CDR2 FQGNSA. The CDR3 is 12 residues long. V lost 4 bases and J lost 10, with 11 bases in between. CDR3 amino acids: CASSSSYGEQFF. CDR3 in DNA: TGTGCCAGCAGCTCTAGCTACGGGGAGCAGTTCTTC. The complete variable domain, with remaining parts taken from reference TRBV7-2 and TRBJ2-1, reads GAGVSQSPSNKVTEKGKDVELRCDPISGHTALYWYRQSLGQGLEFLIYFQGNSAPDKSGLPSDRFSAERTGGSVSTLTIQRTQQEDSAVYLCASSSSYGEQFFGPGTRLTVL.

The genes are TRBV19 and TRBJ2-2; 10 bases match TRBD2. The CDR3 spans 17 residues. Germline values: CDR1 LNHDA, CDR2 SQIVND (reference sequence). Germline trimming cut 3 bases from V and 7 bases from J; bases unmatched to any gene: 11. CDR3 in amino acids: CASSIRNEREGLGELFF. In DNA form, the CDR3 reads TGTGCCAGTAGTATTAGGAACGAGCGGGAGGGCCTCGGGGAGCTGTTTTTT.